The 30 T cell receptor beta chains below were found in one sample sequenced in a study of blood T cell repertoires in COVID-19 (dated by TCRdb to the early 2020s). Libraries were prepared through the immunoSEQ multiplex PCR assay. As stored in TCRdb, this immuneACCESS dataset retains in-frame rearrangements with V and J assigned. A fraction of the clones does not appear; measured against another copy, unresolved V genes explain less than half of the discrepancy, and the remainder lacks a known reason. The sample table lists around 250,000 clones, around 90% of them with a count of one. The ten largest clones add up to about 0.65% of the sample. Sequenced input: peripheral blood. Source of these receptors: a human donor in a cohort sampled during active COVID-19.

This CDR3 reads CASSMLGLAGESGEQYF. In DNA form, the CDR3 reads TGTGCCAGTAGTATGCTCGGACTAGCGGGAGAATCGGGGGAGCAGTACTTC. The V and J genes are TRBV19 and TRBJ2-7, with 13 bases that match TRBD2. Germline lookup yields CDR1 LNHDA and CDR2 SQIVND (reference sequence). There are 17 residues in the CDR3. With V trimmed by 3 bases and J by 7 bases, 12 bases remained unmatched. The full variable domain, its missing parts supplied by reference TRBV19 and TRBJ2-7, is DGGITQSPKYLFRKEGQNVTLSCEQNLNHDAMYWYRQDPGQGLRLIYYSQIVNDFQKGDIAEGYSVSREKKESFPLTVTSAQKNPTAFYLCASSMLGLAGESGEQYFGPGTRLTVT.

This clone occurred once. V and J are TRBV27 and TRBJ2-2; 13 bases map to TRBD2. Germline lookup yields CDR1 MNHEY and CDR2 SMNVEV (reference sequence). V lost 2 bases, J lost 4 bases, and 1 base stayed unmatched. The CDR3 is made up of 16 amino acids. CDR3: CASSLGTSGATGELFF. Written as DNA, the CDR3 is TGTGCCAGCAGTTTAGGGACTAGCGGGGCCACCGGGGAGCTGTTTTTT.

V is TRBV28 and J is TRBJ2-5; 10 bases match TRBD2. In germline, CDR1 is MDHEN, CDR2 SYDVKM. Unmatched junction bases numbered 3, after V lost 1 base and J lost 7 bases. The CDR3 consists of 14 residues. The CDR3 sequence: CASSLSKRGGTQYF. Here the CDR3 DNA reads TGTGCCAGCAGTTTATCTAAGCGGGGGGGGACCCAGTACTTC. Full variable domain (rest looked up from reference TRBV28 and TRBJ2-5): DVKVTQSSRYLVKRTGEKVFLECVQDMDHENMFWYRQDPGLGLRLIYFSYDVKMKEKGDIPEGYSVSREKKERFSLILESASTNQTSMYLCASSLSKRGGTQYFGPGTRLLVL.

This rearrangement joins TRBV7-6 to TRBJ2-6; TRBD1 aligns across 9 bases. Germline V gene sequence: CDR1 SGHVS, CDR2 FNYEAQ. The V segment lost 0 bases and the J segment 2 bases; nucleotides outside the gene matches: 2. The CDR3 loop spans 17 amino acids. The CDR3 DNA reads TGTGCCAGCAGCTTAGCCCGACAGGGGGCTGGGGCCAACGTCCTGACTTTC. Encoded protein: CASSLARQGAGANVLTF.

The V gene is TRBV6-2 or TRBV6-3, the J gene TRBJ1-2; no reliable D call. Germline assignment: CDR1 MNHEY and CDR2 SVGEGT. V was trimmed by 2 bases and J by 2 bases, leaving 9 bases between them. This CDR3 comprises 14 residues. The CDR3 coding sequence is TGTGCCAGCAGTTACGCGCCGTCCAACTATGGCTACACCTTC. Residues: CASSYAPSNYGYTF.

This clone was recorded once. V gene TRBV30 combines with J gene TRBJ1-2; 8 bases are shared with TRBD1. J gave up 3 bases and V 4 bases, and 4 bases lay outside the gene matches. The CDR3 is 13 amino acids. CDR1 and CDR2 (germline): GTSNPN, SVGIG (reference sequence). The CDR3 coding sequence is TGTGCCTGGACTGGACAGGGCTACTATGGCTACACCTTC. Translated, it gives CAWTGQGYYGYTF.

The chain couples TRBV9 to TRBJ2-2; possible D gene TRBD1, 6 bases. Trimming removed 2 bases at V and 4 bases at J, with 9 bases between. The CDR3 contains 14 residues. Germline loops: CDR1 SGDLS, CDR2 YYNGEE. CDR3: CASSVLGGTGELFF. The CDR3 DNA reads as TGTGCCAGCAGCGTTTTAGGGGGCACCGGGGAGCTGTTTTTT.

The V call is TRBV30, the J call TRBJ2-7, with D uncertain. The V gene lost 1 base and the J gene lost 5 bases, with 15 bases spanning the gap. Germline values: CDR1 GTSNPN, CDR2 SVGIG (reference sequence). This CDR3 has 14 residues. The CDR3 region has the DNA TGTGCCTGGAGTGCTCTAGAGCAAGAAGACGAGCAGTACTTC. This codes for CAWSALEQEDEQYF.

The rearrangement links TRBV6-5 to TRBJ1-4, with D hard to call. V lost 5 bases and J 2 bases, leaving 9 bases between the germline ends. Germline V CDR1 and CDR2: MNHEY, SVGAGI. The CDR3 has 14 residues. The CDR3 loop is CASSKLATNEKLFF. DNA for the CDR3: TGTGCCAGCAGTAAACTCGCGACTAATGAAAAACTGTTTTTT.

The V gene is TRBV9, the J gene TRBJ1-5, with D possibly being TRBD1 (5 bases). The CDR3 is made up of 13 amino acids. Between the trimmed V and J ends, which lost 0 bases and 7 bases, there was a span of 8 bases. Germline V gene sequence: CDR1 SGDLS, CDR2 YYNGEE. CDR3 region: CASSVAGEQPQHF. The CDR3 DNA is TGTGCCAGCAGCGTAGCGGGGGAACAGCCCCAGCATTTT.

The chain carries TRBV18 and TRBJ2-1, with TRBD2 matching 11 bases. Germline CDR1 reads KGHSH; CDR2 reads LQKENI. Germline trimming cut 5 bases from V and 0 bases from J; bases unmatched to any gene: 6. There are 17 residues in the CDR3. CDR3 sequence (DNA): TGTGCCAGCTCATCGCTTAGCGGGAGGGCCTCCTACAATGAGCAGTTCTTC. Amino acids: CASSSLSGRASYNEQFF.

The chain couples TRBV19 to TRBJ2-5, with 9 positions matching TRBD1. The CDR3 covers 14 residues. Germline CDR1 and CDR2: LNHDA and SQIVND (reference sequence). V gave up 7 bases and J gave up 7 bases; unmatched junction bases: 10. CDR3 sequence reads: CASTPTGGVGTQYF. The CDR3 DNA follows: TGTGCCAGTACCCCGACAGGGGGAGTGGGGACCCAGTACTTC.

The V gene is TRBV4-3, the J gene TRBJ1-2; D gene uncertain. Trimming pared 0 bases from V and 0 bases from J, leaving 5 bases between. This CDR3 is built from 14 residues. Per germline, CDR1 LGHNA and CDR2 YSLEER. The CDR3 nucleotides are TGCGCCAGCAGCCAAGAATCAGCTAACTATGGCTACACCTTC. This codes for CASSQESANYGYTF.

The chain employs TRBV4-1 and TRBJ2-2; 10 nucleotides agree with TRBD2. CDR1 and CDR2 (germline): MGHRA, YSYEKL. V trimming: 1 base; J trimming: 2 bases; junction bases outside the gene matches: 1. This CDR3 has 16 residues. The CDR3: CASSQGTSGNTGELFF. For the CDR3, the DNA is TGCGCCAGCAGCCAAGGGACTAGCGGAAACACCGGGGAGCTGTTTTTT.

The chain couples TRBV25-1 to TRBJ1-1, with D possibly matching TRBD1 (6 bases). Germline assignment: CDR1 MGHDK and CDR2 SYGVNS. The CDR3 spans 15 residues. Trimming stripped 4 bases from V and 4 bases from J, with 16 bases between. The CDR3 coding sequence is TGTGCCAGCAGTGTTTCGGGGGGCGTTATCACTGAAGCTTTCTTT. This codes for CASSVSGGVITEAFF.

A single count supports this clone. The chain couples TRBV12-2 to TRBJ2-1; the table assigns TRBD2, which was not confirmed against the DNA. TRBV12-2 is designated a pseudogene. The CDR3 spans 12 residues. CDR3: CASRYTYNEQFF. The CDR3 DNA sequence: TGTGCAAGTCGTTATACCTACAATGAGCAGTTCTTC.

The gene calls are TRBV6-5 and TRBJ1-1, with D unresolved. V lost 6 bases and J lost 8, with 19 bases in between. The V gene's germline CDR1 is MNHEY and CDR2 SVGAGI. The CDR3 has 14 amino acids. The CDR3 region has the DNA TGTGCCAGCAGCCAAATGAGGGAGAGGGTCGAAGCTTTCTTT. This translates into CASSQMRERVEAFF.

This clone was counted a few times. V usage is TRBV3-1 (or the pseudogene TRBV3-2) and J usage is TRBJ1-2; D unclear. This CDR3 spans 12 amino acids. CDR1 is LGHDT, CDR2 YNNKEL, per germline (reference sequence). V was shortened by 1 base and J by 5 bases, with 5 bases between the two germline ends. CDR3: CASSQALYGYTF. Here the CDR3 DNA reads TGTGCCAGCAGCCAAGCCCTGTATGGCTACACCTTC.

V usage is TRBV4-3 and J usage is TRBJ2-3, with 7 bases identical to TRBD2. V lost 4 bases, J lost 2 bases, and 3 bases stayed unmatched. The CDR3 has 14 residues. The V gene's germline CDR1 is LGHNA and CDR2 YSLEER. The DNA of the CDR3 is TGCGCCAGCAGCCCCCGGGGGGTCACAGATACGCAGTATTTT. Its protein is CASSPRGVTDTQYF.

This chain joins TRBV10-2 and TRBJ2-3; 8 bases are shared with TRBD2. In germline, CDR1 is WSHSY, CDR2 SAAADI. With 9 bases clipped from V and 2 bases from J, the junction kept 13 bases outside the gene matches. This CDR3 is 16 amino acids long. In nucleotides, the CDR3 is TGCGCCAGTCTTAAGACTAGCGCTCCCCTCACAGATACGCAGTATTTT. This codes for CASLKTSAPLTDTQYF.

The chain couples TRBV27 to TRBJ2-1, with TRBD2 as a possible D gene (6 bases). The CDR3 spans 12 residues. Looked up from germline, CDR1 is MNHEY and CDR2 is SMNVEV (reference sequence). Trimming stripped 5 bases from V and 5 bases from J, with 7 bases between. The CDR3 sequence is CASSLANNEQFF. The CDR3 DNA reads as TGTGCCAGCAGTCTAGCGAACAATGAGCAGTTCTTC.

This sequence joins TRBV7-2 and TRBJ1-1; 11 bases are shared with TRBD1. V gave up 5 bases and J gave up 0 bases; unmatched junction bases: 5. Germline assignment: CDR1 SGHTA and CDR2 FQGNSA. The CDR3 is 16 residues long. As DNA, the CDR3 is TGTGCCAGCAGCCCTTGGACAGGGGGCCTGAACACTGAAGCTTTCTTT. This gives the protein CASSPWTGGLNTEAFF.

V gene TRBV3-1 (or the pseudogene TRBV3-2) combines with J gene TRBJ2-7, with TRBD2 matching over 8 bases. Germline CDR1 reads LGHDT; CDR2 reads YNNKEL (reference sequence). Trimming at V came to 4 bases and at J to 4 bases, leaving 12 bases not matched to a gene. CDR3 length: 16 residues. The CDR3 DNA is TGTGCCAGCAGCCTGGGCGGGGGGCGGAGGGGTTACGAGCAGTACTTC. Translating gives CASSLGGGRRGYEQYF.

V is TRBV5-1 and J is TRBJ1-2; 9 nucleotides agree with TRBD1. The germline V gene encodes CDR1 SGHRS and CDR2 YFSETQ. The length of the CDR3 is 18 residues. V was clipped by 6 bases and J by 3 bases; unmatched bases: 18. Here the CDR3 DNA reads TGCGCCAGCAACCTAGGGACAGGGATGTTGCCCTTCCACTATGGCTACACCTTC. Its protein product is CASNLGTGMLPFHYGYTF.

The V gene is TRBV6-5, the J gene TRBJ1-3, with 10 bases matching TRBD1. V dropped 6 bases and J dropped 7; count of bases not matched to a gene: 6. The germline V gene has CDR1 MNHEY and CDR2 SVGAGI. The CDR3 has 14 residues. The CDR3 nucleotides read TGTGCCAGCAGCCAGGACAGGGGGAGGAACACCATATATTTT. It codes for CASSQDRGRNTIYF.

This rearrangement joins TRBV24-1 to TRBJ1-6; 7 positions match TRBD1. V was clipped by 4 bases and J by 10 bases; unmatched bases: 6. Germline V gene data show CDR1 as KGHDR and CDR2 as SFDVKD. The CDR3 sequence is 14 residues long. As DNA, the CDR3 is TGTGCCACCAGTGAAAACAGGGGTGGGTCACCCCTCCACTTT. This codes for CATSENRGGSPLHF.

The chain uses TRBV6-5 and TRBJ1-4; TRBD1 agrees at 12 bases. The CDR3 sequence is 15 residues long. V dropped 8 bases and J dropped 3; count of bases not matched to a gene: 4. Germline V gives CDR1 MNHEY, CDR2 SVGAGI. CDR3 nucleotide sequence: TGTGCCAGCGGGGACAGGGGGCGGGCTAATGAAAAACTGTTTTTT. The encoded protein is CASGDRGRANEKLFF.

The chain joins TRBV30 to TRBJ1-2; possibly TRBD1 for D (6 bases). This CDR3 region has 12 residues. V was pared by 2 bases and J by 5 bases, with 9 bases between. CDR1 is GTSNPN and CDR2 is SVGIG in the germline V gene (reference sequence). This CDR3 is CAWSQGFYGYTF. CDR3 sequence (DNA): TGTGCCTGGAGTCAGGGGTTTTATGGCTACACCTTC.

The chain recombines TRBV19 with TRBJ1-1, with D possibly being TRBD1 (6 bases). V was trimmed by 9 bases and J by 0 bases, leaving 23 bases between them. CDR3 length: 17 amino acids. The germline V gene has CDR1 LNHDA and CDR2 SQIVND (reference sequence). CDR3 in DNA: TGTGCCAGCTTACTCTCAGGGGAGGGTCGCATGAACACTGAAGCTTTCTTT. Translated, it gives CASLLSGEGRMNTEAFF.

The chain joins TRBV3-1 (or the pseudogene TRBV3-2) to TRBJ2-7; TRBD2 matches 13 bases. The ends lost 0 bases at V and 7 bases at J; junction bases unmatched: 3. This CDR3 comprises 15 residues. The germline gives CDR1 LGHDT, CDR2 YNNKEL (reference sequence). The DNA of the CDR3 is TGTGCCAGCAGCCAAGACTTGACTAGCGGGAGGGAGCAGTACTTC. This encodes CASSQDLTSGREQYF.